Detailed here is one T cell receptor (beta chain). This clonotype was seen a handful of times. Its specific antigen is unknown. No base quality values were provided; no much bigger clone lies one nucleotide off. This sample stems from a study of molecular identifiers for immune sequencing clone quantification (dated by TCRdb to between 2017 and 2018). Broadly, across the study: For a replicate experiment, RNA from roughly 18,000 or 92,000 naive CD8 T cells was divided into five aliquots, and four of the five aliquots were sequenced. This methods study benchmarked molecular-identifier clustering-based TCR repertoire sequencing (MIDCIRS) and TCR RNA copy counting, using CD8 T cells to do so. Overall results and qualifications from the work: Highly expanded clone sizes could be underestimated if identical TCR molecules share a barcode. The naive libraries included spiked-in Jurkat TCR RNA (more than nine copies' worth), and this Jurkat TCR RNA is not part of the donor repertoire. In CMV-specific effector cells, clones with more than 20 RNA copies accounted for over 99% of molecules, whereas in naive cells such clones accounted for under 1%. Without barcode sub-clustering, chimeric consensus sequences inflated TCR diversity; chimeras reached as high as 47%. Even against a background of around 950,000 naive CD8 T cells, spiked-in Jurkat TCR RNA amounting to a single cell's worth was reported to be detectable. Modeling indicated approximately 3 TCR RNA copies recovered per cell, compared with about 10 by digital PCR, which implies a capture efficiency of approximately 29%.

For this chain, trimming is 0 bases at the V end and 4 bases at the J end, and the number of junction bases without a gene match is 6. CDR1 and CDR2 are drawn from the germline V gene (reference sequence): LGHDT, YNNKEL. The CDR3 has 16 amino acids, counting the end cysteine and phenylalanine. Solely the CDR3 DNA is kept, with 48 bases framed from the first base. Libraries came from PCR. Sequencing used a NextSeq 500. Bulk TCR libraries were prepared as previously described, using TCR primers listed in Table S5. Total RNA was purified with the Qiagen AllPrep DNA/RNA kit. Reads from multiple sequencing runs of the same library were pooled before analysis. The study's own analysis went as follows. Reads were retained only if their TCR constant sequence matched exactly, and those retained reads were trimmed to 150 nt and grouped according to their 12-nt molecular barcodes. Within each barcode group, reads were sub-clustered at a 15% Levenshtein threshold, and quality-weighted consensus sequences were built per RNA molecule. Non-functional sequences were removed, as were lower-count sequences one edit away from another. Based on fitting two negative binomial distributions, any barcode sub-cluster with under 20% of the maximum read count was discarded. The public reads were reanalyzed by TCRdb: fastp trimming at Q25, MiXCR alignment, in-frame beta chains only. Each entry is one CDR3 protein sequence, shown with its most common DNA and genes. The V and J calls follow TCRdb's processing rather than the paper's. This sample is represented by hundreds of thousands of distinct CDR3 sequences; 25% of them were singletons. About 0.81% of the sample is taken by the ten largest.

Naive CD8 T cell libraries were made from roughly 18,000 to 920,000 sorted cells using 10%, 30% or 50% of purified RNA. On a BD FACSAria II, naive CD8 T cells were FACS-sorted as CD8+CD4-CCR7+CD45RA+ and collected into RLT Plus buffer. To test detection sensitivity, Jurkat RNA equal to 9 to 10 TCR copies was added to samples of roughly 18,000-1,100,000 naive CD8 T cells. Enrichment of CD8 T cells was done with RosetteSep CD8+ T Cell Enrichment Cocktail plus Ficoll-Paque, and ACK red cell lysis came afterward. The TCR originated in a human donor in good health. Some libraries in this study had Jurkat cell RNA spiked in. This chain is built from TRBV3-1 and TRBJ2-5; TRBD2 agrees with 9 junctional bases. The sequenced sample consisted of naive CD8+ T cells from blood, with Jurkat cell RNA spiked in. In the paper's terms, the cell subset or site label means: FACS-sorted CD8+CD4-CCR7+CD45RA+ naive T cells. The bases are TGTGCCAGCAGCCAAGACGGCGGGGGGGCCGGAGAGACCCAGTACTTC. The translation is CASSQDGGGAGETQYF.